This paragraph reports one T cell receptor beta chain. The data are from a study of blood T cell repertoires in COVID-19. Study context: Donors in the United States, Italy and Spain gave samples during acute or convalescent COVID-19. The cDNA or gDNA used as material had been derived from T cells, B-cell-depleted T cells, or PBMCs.

All enrollees were about 18 to 89 years old and from 20 to 30 US areas. Participants had their cohort set by participant-reported clinical history. Generated by immunoSEQ multiplex PCR, the TCRdb table keeps only in-frame clones and is missing some. The sample consists of a few hundred thousand clones, roughly 89% of them appearing once. Sequencing used PBMCs or T cells enriched from blood (not recorded which). The sequence was obtained from a woman aged 18-29 years with acute COVID-19.

The DNA for the CDR3 is TGTGCCAGCAGCGCTCGGGACTCTGGGGAGCTGTTTTTT. This sequence encodes CASSARDSGELFF. The gene calls are TRBV9 and TRBJ2-2; D is possibly TRBD2 (6 bases). Germline assignment: CDR1 SGDLS and CDR2 YYNGEE. The CDR3 totals 13 residues. V was trimmed by 3 bases and J by 8 bases, leaving 11 bases between them.